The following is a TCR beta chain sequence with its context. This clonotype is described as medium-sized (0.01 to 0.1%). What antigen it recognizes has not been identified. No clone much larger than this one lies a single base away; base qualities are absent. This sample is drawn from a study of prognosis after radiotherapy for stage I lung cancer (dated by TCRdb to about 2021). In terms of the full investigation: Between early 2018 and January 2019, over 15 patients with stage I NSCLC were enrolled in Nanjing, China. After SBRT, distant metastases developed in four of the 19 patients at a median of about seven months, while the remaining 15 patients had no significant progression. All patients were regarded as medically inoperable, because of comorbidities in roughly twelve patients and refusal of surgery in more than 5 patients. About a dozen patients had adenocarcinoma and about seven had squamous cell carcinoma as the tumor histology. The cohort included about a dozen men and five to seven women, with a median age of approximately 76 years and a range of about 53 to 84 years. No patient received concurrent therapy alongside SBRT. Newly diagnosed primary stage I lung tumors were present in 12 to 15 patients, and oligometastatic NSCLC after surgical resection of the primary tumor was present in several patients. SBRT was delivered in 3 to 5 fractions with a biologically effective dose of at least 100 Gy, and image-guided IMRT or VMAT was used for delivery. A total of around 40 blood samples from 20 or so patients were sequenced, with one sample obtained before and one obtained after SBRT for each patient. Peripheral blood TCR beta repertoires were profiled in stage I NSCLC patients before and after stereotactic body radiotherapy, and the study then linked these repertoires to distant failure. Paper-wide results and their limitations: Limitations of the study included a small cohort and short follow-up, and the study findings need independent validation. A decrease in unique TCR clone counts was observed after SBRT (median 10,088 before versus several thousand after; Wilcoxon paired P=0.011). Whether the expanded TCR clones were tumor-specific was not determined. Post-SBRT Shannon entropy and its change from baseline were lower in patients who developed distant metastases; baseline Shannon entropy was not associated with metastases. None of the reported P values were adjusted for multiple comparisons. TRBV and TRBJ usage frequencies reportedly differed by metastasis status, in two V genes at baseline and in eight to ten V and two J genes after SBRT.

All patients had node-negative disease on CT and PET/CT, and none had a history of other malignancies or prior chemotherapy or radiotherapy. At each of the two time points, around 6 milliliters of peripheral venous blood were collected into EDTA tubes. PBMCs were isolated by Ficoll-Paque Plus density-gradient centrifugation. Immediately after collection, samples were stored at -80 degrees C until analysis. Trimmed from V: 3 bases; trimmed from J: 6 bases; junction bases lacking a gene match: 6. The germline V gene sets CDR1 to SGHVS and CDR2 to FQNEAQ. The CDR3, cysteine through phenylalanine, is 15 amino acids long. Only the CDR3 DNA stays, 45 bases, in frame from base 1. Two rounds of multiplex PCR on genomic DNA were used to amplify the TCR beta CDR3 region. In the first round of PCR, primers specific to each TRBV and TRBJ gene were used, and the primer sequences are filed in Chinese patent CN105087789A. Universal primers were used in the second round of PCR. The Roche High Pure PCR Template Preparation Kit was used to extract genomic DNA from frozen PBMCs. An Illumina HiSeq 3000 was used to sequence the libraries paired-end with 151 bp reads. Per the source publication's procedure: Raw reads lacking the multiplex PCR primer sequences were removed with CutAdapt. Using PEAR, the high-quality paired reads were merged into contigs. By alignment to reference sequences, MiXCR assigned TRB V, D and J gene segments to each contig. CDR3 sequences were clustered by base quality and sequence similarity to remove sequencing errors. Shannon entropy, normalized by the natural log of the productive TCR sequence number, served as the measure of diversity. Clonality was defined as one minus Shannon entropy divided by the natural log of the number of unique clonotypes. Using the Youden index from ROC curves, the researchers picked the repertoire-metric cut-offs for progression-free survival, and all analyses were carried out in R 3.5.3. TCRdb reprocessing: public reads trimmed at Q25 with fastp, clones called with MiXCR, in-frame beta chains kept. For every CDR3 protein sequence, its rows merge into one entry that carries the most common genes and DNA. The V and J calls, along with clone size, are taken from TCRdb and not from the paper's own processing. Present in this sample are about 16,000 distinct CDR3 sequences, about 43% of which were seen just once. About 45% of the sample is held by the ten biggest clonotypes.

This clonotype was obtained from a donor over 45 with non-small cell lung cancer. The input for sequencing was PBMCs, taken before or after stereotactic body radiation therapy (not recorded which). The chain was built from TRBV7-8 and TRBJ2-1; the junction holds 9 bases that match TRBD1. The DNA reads TGTGCCAGCAGCTTTAACAGGGGGCTGAGCAATGAGCAGTTCTTC. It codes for CASSFNRGLSNEQFF.